The 11 T cell receptor beta chains below come from one sample, sequenced in a study of cytomegalovirus exposure and HLA in healthy donors. Amplification used 60 Vbeta primers and 13 Jbeta primers. Sequencing was performed with immunoSEQ multiplex PCR; in TCRdb, only in-frame clones are kept and a portion is missing. The data hold around 170,000 clones, with roughly 80% observed a single time. Sample: PBMCs. The source of these receptors is a girl under 18 in good health and CMV-seropositive.

This clone appeared a single time. The rearrangement joins TRBV11-2 to TRBJ1-2; 7 bases are a match to TRBD1. Trimming took 6 bases from V and 4 from J; bases not matched to a gene: 2. This CDR3 spans 12 amino acids. The germline V gene encodes CDR1 SGHAT and CDR2 FQNNGV. In DNA form, the CDR3 reads TGTGCCAGCAGGAACAGGGGCTATGGCTACACCTTC. Protein sequence: CASRNRGYGYTF.

The chain uses TRBV18 and TRBJ2-5; 7 positions match TRBD1. CDR1 and CDR2 (germline): KGHSH, LQKENI. This CDR3 spans 13 amino acids. V lost 4 bases and J lost 2; bases outside the gene matches: 1. The CDR3 DNA follows: TGTGCCAGCTCACTGGGACAGCAAGAGACCCAGTACTTC. This gives the protein CASSLGQQETQYF.

V usage is TRBV28 and J usage is TRBJ2-7; 10 bases map to TRBD2. This CDR3 has 15 residues. The germline V gene has CDR1 MDHEN and CDR2 SYDVKM. V was clipped by 3 bases and J by 3 bases; unmatched bases: 5. The CDR3 region has the DNA TGTGCCAGCAGTTTTAGCACTAGCGGGATCTACGAGCAGTACTTC. Protein product: CASSFSTSGIYEQYF.

This clone was detected only a few times. The rearrangement joins TRBV25-1 to TRBJ1-2; 8 bases fit TRBD1. This CDR3 has 14 residues. Germline trimming cut 2 bases from V and 8 bases from J; bases unmatched to any gene: 7. CDR1 is MGHDK and CDR2 is SYGVNS in the germline V gene. The CDR3 protein is CASSETDRDNGYTF. The CDR3 DNA follows: TGTGCCAGCAGTGAAACGGACAGGGATAACGGCTACACCTTC.

This clone turned up a few times. The CDR3 region is CASSTHFSGNNEQFF. The CDR3, as DNA: TGCGCCAGCAGCACCCACTTTAGCGGGAACAATGAGCAGTTCTTC. V is TRBV5-1 and J is TRBJ2-1; 8 nucleotides align to TRBD2. The CDR3 has 15 amino acids. The trim removed 4 bases at V and 5 bases at J, leaving 8 bases unmatched. CDR1 is SGHRS, CDR2 YFSETQ, per germline. The whole variable domain, filled in from reference TRBV5-1 and TRBJ2-1, reads KAGVTQTPRYLIKTRGQQVTLSCSPISGHRSVSWYQQTPGQGLQFLFEYFSETQRNKGNFPGRFSGRQFSNSRSEMNVSTLELGDSALYLCASSTHFSGNNEQFFGPGTRLTVL.

The chain is built from TRBV9 and TRBJ1-5; a weak D match, TRBD1 (5 bases). In germline, CDR1 is SGDLS, CDR2 YYNGEE. With 2 bases removed from V and 0 bases from J, the gap between germline ends came to 30 bases. There are 22 residues in the CDR3. The CDR3 loop reads CASSVRTRAGCPSGYSNQPQHF. The CDR3 nucleotides read TGTGCCAGCAGCGTTAGAACCAGGGCAGGATGCCCGAGTGGTTATAGCAATCAGCCCCAGCATTTT.

The V gene is TRBV30, the J gene TRBJ2-3; TRBD2 matches 8 bases. Unmatched junction bases numbered 9, after V lost 4 bases and J lost 6 bases. The CDR3 runs 14 residues. From germline, CDR1 is GTSNPN and CDR2 SVGIG (reference sequence). The DNA for the CDR3 is TGTGCCTGGATGCCCAGCGGGAGTTTGGATACGCAGTATTTT. This encodes CAWMPSGSLDTQYF.

CDR3 DNA sequence: TGTGCCAGCACCCCGCCTCCCGGGGGGAACACTGAAGCTTTCTTT. Translated, it gives CASTPPPGGNTEAFF. The chain joins TRBV11-2 to TRBJ1-1, with D perhaps TRBD1 (5 bases). CDR3 size: 15 residues. The V gene lost 7 bases and the J gene lost 1 base, with 16 bases spanning the gap. Per the germline V gene, CDR1 is SGHAT and CDR2 is FQNNGV.

The chain combines TRBV4-3 with TRBJ2-6, with D possibly matching TRBD1 (5 bases). The length of the CDR3 is 16 residues. Germline V gene sequence: CDR1 LGHNA, CDR2 YSLEER. V lost 2 bases and J lost 4, with 12 bases in between. The CDR3 loop reads CASSQSTGSGANVLTF. CDR3 nucleotide sequence: TGCGCCAGCAGCCAATCTACAGGATCCGGGGCCAACGTCCTGACTTTC.

This clone has only one observation. Here the CDR3 reads CASSQDQASGSSYEQYF. In DNA form, the CDR3 reads TGCGCCAGCAGCCAAGATCAGGCTAGCGGGAGCTCCTACGAGCAGTACTTC. This chain joins TRBV4-1 and TRBJ2-5, with TRBD2 matching over 10 bases. The J call may be faulty, since TRBJ2-7 better matches the DNA end. Germline V gives CDR1 MGHRA, CDR2 YSYEKL. The CDR3 sequence is 17 residues long.

The chain couples TRBV15 to TRBJ1-3; no clear D gene. The CDR3 length is 14 residues. Germline CDR1 is LNHNV and CDR2 is YYDKDF (reference sequence). The V gene lost 1 base and the J gene lost 4 bases, with 8 bases spanning the gap. The CDR3 loop is CATSRGAYGNTIYF. The CDR3 DNA reads as TGTGCCACCAGCAGAGGGGCGTACGGAAACACCATATATTTT.